These T cell receptor beta chains were read from a single sample in a study of identical twins. In TCRdb, the 5' RACE reads were re-called with MiXCR into one record per CDR3 protein. The sample lists some 900,000 distinct CDR3 sequences; 9% to 15% were seen once. These data were likewise used in another study, on yellow fever vaccine responses in identical twins.

Source material: PBMCs. The source of these receptors is a woman aged 18-29 years in good health. CDR3s include the opening cysteine and the closing phenylalanine or tryptophan. A D gene is named only where the DNA matches it firmly. Some rows mark clone size as missing; the rest say once, few, many or name a class of expanded clone.

j_gene | v_gene | d_gene | abundance | CDR3aa | CDR3nt
TRBJ1-1 | TRBV7-9 | . | . | CASSSSTVNTEAFF | TGTGCCAGCAGCTCATCGACGGTGAACACTGAAGCTTTCTTT
TRBJ2-7 | TRBV7-2 | . | few | CASSFLGISSYEQYF | TGTGCCAGCAGCTTTTTGGGGATCAGCTCCTACGAGCAGTACTTC
TRBJ2-1 | TRBV28 | TRBD2 | . | CASRGTSGKPSYNEQFF | TGTGCCAGCAGAGGGACTAGCGGTAAACCTTCCTACAATGAGCAGTTCTTC
TRBJ1-2 | TRBV6-5 | . | few | CASSYSTRYGYTF | TGTGCCAGCAGTTACTCGACGCGCTATGGCTACACCTTC
TRBJ1-4 | TRBV20-1 | TRBD1 | few | CSAREGAGATNEKLFF | TGCAGTGCTAGGGAGGGGGCCGGGGCAACTAATGAAAAACTGTTTTTT
TRBJ2-7 | TRBV20-1 | TRBD2 | . | CSARDLSGRYEQYF | TGCAGTGCTAGAGATCTTTCCGGGAGGTACGAGCAGTACTTC
TRBJ2-1 | TRBV19 | TRBD2 | few | CASSLRTSGRRSYNEQFF | TGTGCCAGTAGCCTAAGGACTAGCGGGAGACGCTCCTACAATGAGCAGTTCTTC
TRBJ1-2 | TRBV7-9 | TRBD1 | . | CASSTIPSTGVNYGYTF | TGTGCCAGCAGCACCATACCTTCGACAGGGGTTAACTATGGCTACACCTTC
TRBJ2-2 | TRBV29-1 | TRBD2 | few | CSIRLAPTGELFF | TGCAGCATCAGACTAGCACCCACCGGGGAGCTGTTTTTT
TRBJ1-1 | TRBV10-3 | . | few | CASRAIQGKEAFF | TGTGCCTCGCGCGCGATACAGGGAAAGGAAGCTTTCTTT
TRBJ1-6 | TRBV20-1 | . | many | CSALGSYNSPLHF | TGCAGTGCTTTAGGCTCCTATAATTCACCCCTCCACTTT
TRBJ1-1 | TRBV12-3/TRBV12-4 | . | . | CASSFYPREDTEAFF | TGTGCCAGCAGTTTTTACCCCAGGGAGGACACTGAAGCTTTCTTT
TRBJ2-3 | TRBV20-1 | TRBD2 | few | CSASWTGPGGRVTDTQYF | TGCAGTGCTAGTTGGACAGGCCCTGGCGGGAGGGTGACAGATACGCAGTATTTT
TRBJ2-3 | TRBV9 | . | many | CASSVYDADTQYF | TGTGCCAGCAGCGTTTACGACGCAGATACGCAGTATTTT
TRBJ2-3 | TRBV12-3/TRBV12-4 | TRBD1 | many | CASRTGVPTDTQYF | TGTGCCAGCAGAACAGGGGTCCCGACAGATACGCAGTATTTT
TRBJ1-1 | TRBV5-1 | . | . | CASSLSGPGHTEAFF | TGCGCCAGCAGCTTGAGCGGGCCAGGGCACACTGAAGCTTTCTTT
TRBJ2-1 | TRBV29-1 | . | few | CSVEVRYNEQFF | TGCAGCGTTGAAGTAAGGTACAATGAGCAGTTCTTC
TRBJ2-1 | TRBV29-1 | . | few | CSVPRSDYNEQLF | TGCAGCGTTCCCAGGAGCGATTACAATGAGCAGCTCTTC
TRBJ2-5 | TRBV29-1 | . | few | CSVESPGAGETQYF | TGCAGCGTTGAATCCCCAGGGGCGGGTGAGACCCAGTACTTC
TRBJ2-1 | TRBV5-1 | TRBD2 | many | CASSLALAVQYNEQFF | TGCGCCAGCAGCTTGGCACTAGCGGTCCAGTACAATGAGCAGTTCTTC
TRBJ1-1 | TRBV24-1 | . | many | CATSLGSTEAFF | TGTGCCACCAGTCTGGGGTCCACTGAAGCTTTCTTT
TRBJ2-2 | TRBV11-1 | . | few | CASSLRSSGITNTGELFF | TGTGCCAGCAGCTTAAGATCGTCAGGAATAACGAACACCGGGGAGCTGTTTTTT
TRBJ1-1 | TRBV10-3 | TRBD1 | . | CAISPWDRGSEAFF | TGTGCCATCAGCCCCTGGGACAGGGGGTCTGAAGCTTTCTTT
TRBJ2-4 | TRBV5-1 | . | many | CASSLTGLAKNIQYF | TGCGCCAGCAGCTTGACAGGGCTAGCCAAAAACATTCAGTACTTC
TRBJ1-4 | TRBV20-1 | . | . | CSLESRDQREKLFF | TGCAGTCTAGAAAGCCGGGATCAACGGGAAAAACTGTTTTTT
TRBJ1-5 | TRBV11-2 | . | few | CASSLDGISNQPQHF | TGTGCCAGCAGCTTAGATGGCATTAGCAATCAGCCCCAGCATTTT
TRBJ2-1 | TRBV4-2 | . | many | CASSQDAGRSYNEQFF | TGTGCCAGCAGCCAAGATGCGGGACGTTCCTACAATGAGCAGTTCTTC
TRBJ2-7 | TRBV18 | . | few | CASSPLSDSSYEQYF | TGTGCCAGCTCACCACTTTCGGACAGCTCCTACGAGCAGTACTTC
TRBJ2-1 | TRBV4-1 | . | many | CASSQSGQTPRNEQFF | TGCGCCAGCAGCCAAAGTGGACAGACCCCTCGCAATGAGCAGTTCTTC
TRBJ2-7 | TRBV20-1 | TRBD1 | many | CSVTGQGPSYEQYF | TGCAGTGTGACCGGACAGGGGCCTTCCTACGAGCAGTACTTC
TRBJ2-3 | TRBV11-2 | TRBD2 | many | CASSLLGRGLAETDTQYF | TGTGCCAGCAGCTTACTCGGGCGGGGACTAGCGGAGACAGATACGCAGTATTTT
TRBJ1-2 | TRBV15 | . | many | CATSIARANYGYTF | TGTGCCACCAGCATCGCCAGGGCTAACTATGGCTACACCTTC
TRBJ1-2 | TRBV27 | . | . | CASSSVTGRSNYGYTF | TGTGCCAGCAGTTCCGTAACAGGGAGATCTAACTATGGCTACACCTTC
TRBJ2-2 | TRBV3-1 | . | many | CASSQDRLITGELFF | TGTGCCAGCAGCCAAGATAGGTTGATAACCGGGGAGCTGTTTTTT
TRBJ2-1 | TRBV20-1 | . | many | CSAAGGRTYNEQFF | TGCAGTGCAGCCGGCGGCAGAACCTACAATGAGCAGTTCTTC
TRBJ1-6 | TRBV9 | . | many | CASSAGPGSSPLHF | TGTGCCAGCAGCGCAGGGCCCGGGAGTTCACCCCTCCACTTT
TRBJ2-1 | TRBV5-1 | . | few | CASSFSRMGDEQFF | TGCGCCAGCAGCTTCTCCAGAATGGGGGATGAGCAGTTCTTC
TRBJ1-4 | TRBV27 | . | few | CASSFVTAERKLFF | TGTGCCAGCAGTTTTGTGACAGCGGAGAGGAAACTGTTTTTT
TRBJ2-1 | TRBV24-1 | TRBD2 | many | CATSDSSGSPYNEQFF | TGTGCCACCAGTGACTCTAGCGGGAGTCCCTACAATGAGCAGTTCTTC
TRBJ2-5 | TRBV20-1 | . | few | CSARWRSQETQYF | TGCAGTGCTAGGTGGAGGTCCCAAGAGACCCAGTACTTC
TRBJ2-3 | TRBV9 | TRBD2 | . | CASSAQPSGRQADTQYF | TGTGCCAGCAGCGCGCAACCTAGCGGGAGGCAGGCAGATACGCAGTATTTT
TRBJ2-5 | TRBV28 | . | . | CASSFTRWETQYF | TGTGCCAGCAGTTTTACCCGCTGGGAGACCCAGTACTTC
TRBJ1-2 | TRBV28 | TRBD1 | few | CASSPEGTGNFSGYTF | TGTGCCAGCAGCCCCGAGGGGACAGGGAACTTCTCTGGCTACACCTTC
TRBJ2-7 | TRBV6-1 | TRBD1 | few | CASSTTGGMYEQYF | TGTGCCAGCAGCACGACAGGGGGTATGTACGAGCAGTACTTC
TRBJ1-4 | TRBV9 | TRBD1 | few | CASSVPGQDNEKLFF | TGTGCCAGCAGCGTACCCGGACAGGATAATGAAAAACTGTTTTTT
TRBJ2-5 | TRBV12-3/TRBV12-4 | . | . | CASLGQETQYF | TGTGCCTCCCTAGGACAAGAGACCCAGTACTTC
TRBJ2-1 | TRBV24-1 | TRBD2 | . | CATRGPGLAGGNEQFF | TGTGCCACCAGGGGCCCGGGACTAGCGGGAGGGAATGAGCAGTTCTTC
TRBJ1-5 | TRBV19 | . | . | CASSTSFGGAQHF | TGTGCCAGTAGTACCAGCTTTGGGGGAGCCCAGCATTTT
TRBJ2-3 | TRBV5-1 | . | . | CASQGWGATDTQYF | TGCGCCAGCCAGGGGTGGGGGGCCACAGATACGCAGTATTTT
TRBJ2-1 | TRBV5-1 | TRBD2 | many | CASSLVGTIYNEQFF | TGCGCCAGCAGCTTGGTTGGGACTATCTACAATGAGCAGTTCTTC
TRBJ1-1 | TRBV9 | . | . | CASSEWDGLEAFF | TGTGCCAGCAGCGAATGGGACGGGCTTGAAGCTTTCTTT
TRBJ2-4 | TRBV15 | . | . | CATSRDRRVDNKNIQYF | TGTGCCACCAGCAGAGATCGGCGAGTCGACAACAAAAACATTCAGTACTTC
TRBJ1-2 | TRBV5-5 | . | . | CASSSDPSTANYGYTF | TGTGCCAGCAGCTCTGACCCATCGACAGCTAACTATGGCTACACCTTC
TRBJ1-2 | TRBV15 | . | many | CATSGRASNYGYTF | TGTGCCACCAGCGGCCGTGCCAGTAACTATGGCTACACCTTC